A selection of T cell receptor beta chains follows, all from one sample in a study of blood T cell repertoires in COVID-19. Assay: immunoSEQ multiplex PCR; the TCRdb copy retains only in-frame clones and omits some. This sample yields around 200,000 clones, of which approximately 85% are seen a single time; almost 5% belongs to the top ten. The sequenced sample was peripheral blood. These receptors all stem from a woman of 80 years or more with acute or convalescent COVID-19. The conserved cysteine and the conserved F or W are not part of the CDR3 here.

CDR3aa	v_gene	j_gene
ASTTLAGSYNEQF	TRBV19	TRBJ2-1
ASSKRLRDRQKIYGYT	TRBV21-1	TRBJ1-2
SVEYATGSYEQY	TRBV29-1	TRBJ2-7
ATLRDLSVSNQPQH	TRBV15	TRBJ1-5
ASSPPRGNSTDTQY	TRBV18	TRBJ2-3
SARGQGEFAEQF	TRBV29-1	TRBJ2-1
ASSLGLAGGSTDTQY	TRBV7-2	TRBJ2-3
ASVRGGELF	TRBV5-1	TRBJ2-2
ASFRRGRVDGYT	TRBV28	TRBJ1-2
ASSVKAKPGQGGNEQF	TRBV9	TRBJ2-1
ASSSARTGVQPQH	TRBV28	TRBJ1-5
ASSLGAAGVITTGELF	TRBV11-2	TRBJ2-2
ASSYGAPSYNEQF	TRBV6-6	TRBJ2-1
ASSRRQGGEKLF	TRBV5-1	TRBJ1-4
ASQRLNTEAF	TRBV6-5	TRBJ1-1
ASSLGGNTDTQY	TRBV7-2	TRBJ2-3
ASSLEAQGLTNEKLF	TRBV5-1	TRBJ1-4
ASSLRGGEQY	TRBV7-6	TRBJ2-7
ASSLLSGAPYEQY	TRBV7-2	TRBJ2-7
ASSLRTGGNTGELF	TRBV5-1	TRBJ2-2
ASSGLAGEVEQF	TRBV7-2	TRBJ2-1